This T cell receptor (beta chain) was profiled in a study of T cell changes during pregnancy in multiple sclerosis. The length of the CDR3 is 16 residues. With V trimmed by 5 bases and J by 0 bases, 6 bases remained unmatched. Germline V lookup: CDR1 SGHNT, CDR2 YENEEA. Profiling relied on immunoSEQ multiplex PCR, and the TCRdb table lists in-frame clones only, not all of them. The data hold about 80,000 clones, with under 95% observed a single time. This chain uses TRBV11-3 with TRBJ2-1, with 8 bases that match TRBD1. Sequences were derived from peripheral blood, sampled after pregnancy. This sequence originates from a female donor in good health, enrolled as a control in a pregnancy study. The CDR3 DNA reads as TGTGCCAGCAGCCGGACAGGGCCAAGCTCCTACAATGAGCAGTTCTTC. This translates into CASSRTGPSSYNEQFF.